The 28 T cell receptor beta chains below were found in one sample sequenced in a study of blood T cell repertoires in COVID-19. Profiling relied on immunoSEQ multiplex PCR, and the TCRdb table lists in-frame clones only, not all of them. Here the sample spans approximately 260,000 clones, around 87% being singletons. The sample was peripheral blood. Every receptor here comes from a woman in her fifties or sixties with COVID-19, enrolled during active disease.

This chain joins TRBV7-3 and TRBJ2-2; TRBD1 matches 7 bases. This CDR3 spans 14 amino acids. Losses at the gene ends were 4 bases for V and 2 bases for J; bases not matched to a gene: 1. CDR1 and CDR2 (germline): SGHTA, FQGTGA. The CDR3: CASSWDSNTGELFF. The CDR3 bases are TGTGCCAGCAGCTGGGACAGCAACACCGGGGAGCTGTTTTTT.

The rearrangement links TRBV5-1 to TRBJ2-2, with D possibly being TRBD2 (7 bases). In germline, CDR1 is SGHRS, CDR2 YFSETQ. This CDR3 region has 15 residues. V lost 3 bases, J lost 5 bases, and 14 bases lay in between. CDR3 sequence (DNA): TGCGCCAGCAGCTCTGGCGGGGGCGGGACCGGGGAGCTGTTTTTT. As protein: CASSSGGGGTGELFF. Combining the CDR3 with reference TRBV5-1 and TRBJ2-2 gives the whole variable domain KAGVTQTPRYLIKTRGQQVTLSCSPISGHRSVSWYQQTPGQGLQFLFEYFSETQRNKGNFPGRFSGRQFSNSRSEMNVSTLELGDSALYLCASSSGGGGTGELFFGEGSRLTVL.

V is TRBV7-2 and J is TRBJ1-2; the D is unclear. Trimming removed 0 bases from V and 0 bases from J, with 14 bases in between. The CDR3 sequence is 17 residues long. Germline-derived CDR1 and CDR2 are SGHTA and FQGNSA. CDR3: CASSLAKGEGANYGYTF. The CDR3 nucleotides are TGTGCCAGCAGCTTAGCGAAGGGCGAGGGAGCTAACTATGGCTACACCTTC.

This chain connects TRBV5-1 to TRBJ2-3; D is perhaps TRBD2 (5 bases). Trimming took 4 bases from V and 9 from J, leaving 15 bases between them. This CDR3 has 13 amino acids. Germline V gene data show CDR1 as SGHRS and CDR2 as YFSETQ. DNA of the CDR3: TGCGCCAGCAGCCCGGACTCGCGGTACACGCAGTATTTT. Its protein is CASSPDSRYTQYF.

The V and J genes are TRBV15 and TRBJ2-7; 7 bases are a match to TRBD2. The CDR3 loop spans 20 amino acids. The V gene's germline CDR1 is LNHNV and CDR2 YYDKDF (reference sequence). V gave up 0 bases and J gave up 4 bases; unmatched junction bases: 21. As DNA, the CDR3 is TGTGCCACCAGCAGAGAGCGGGGGTCTAGCTCCAACCCATGGGAATACGAGCAGTACTTC. Translation: CATSRERGSSSNPWEYEQYF.

The rearrangement uses TRBV7-9 and TRBJ1-1; possible D gene TRBD1, 6 bases. CDR1 SEHNR and CDR2 FQNEAQ come from the germline V gene (reference sequence). The CDR3 loop spans 16 amino acids. V shed 2 bases and J shed 5 bases, with 18 bases lying between them. Written as DNA, the CDR3 is TGTGCCAGCAGCTTATGGGCAGGGGCCCAGTTGACTGAAGCTTTCTTT. Amino acid sequence: CASSLWAGAQLTEAFF.

This clone was detected only once. This chain links TRBV5-1 with TRBJ1-5, with 10 bases lining up with TRBD1. Per the germline V gene, CDR1 is SGHRS and CDR2 is YFSETQ. CDR3 length: 15 residues. The V and J ends lost 4 bases and 0 bases, in that order; junction bases with no gene match: 1. CDR3 protein: CASSRTGGSNQPQHF. CDR3 coding DNA: TGCGCCAGCAGCAGGACAGGGGGTAGCAATCAGCCCCAGCATTTT.

The V gene is TRBV24-1, the J gene TRBJ1-2; tentative D call: TRBD1 (6 bases). The CDR3 consists of 18 residues. CDR1 and CDR2 (germline): KGHDR, SFDVKD. V was cut by 4 bases and J by 0 bases, with 20 bases left in between. The CDR3 bases are TGTGCCACCAGTGAAACGGACTCCGGGACAAGGACTAACTATGGCTACACCTTC. It specifies CATSETDSGTRTNYGYTF.

The CDR3, as DNA: TGTGCCAGCACCCTAGGAAGTTCACCCCTCCACTTT. This codes for CASTLGSSPLHF. The chain has TRBV6-5 and TRBJ1-6; D remains ambiguous. This CDR3 is built from 12 residues. The germline V gene encodes CDR1 MNHEY and CDR2 SVGAGI. V lost 7 bases to trimming and J lost 9 bases, with 10 bases between them.

The chain has TRBV7-8 and TRBJ1-1; D gene uncertain. The CDR3 consists of 13 residues. Germline loops: CDR1 SGHVS, CDR2 FQNEAQ. The ends were cut back, 5 bases at V and 5 bases at J, with 12 bases in the middle. As DNA, the CDR3 is TGTGCCAGCAGCCCGACGCGGGATACTGAAGCTTTCTTT. Translating gives CASSPTRDTEAFF.

V gene TRBV5-1 combines with J gene TRBJ1-1; TRBD1 aligns across 7 bases. After removal of 4 bases from V and 5 bases from J, the junction contained 8 bases not matched to a gene. The CDR3 is made up of 14 amino acids. CDR1 and CDR2 (germline): SGHRS, YFSETQ. CDR3 nucleotide sequence: TGCGCCAGCAGCCCGACAGGGCTGACAACTGAAGCTTTCTTT. Protein sequence: CASSPTGLTTEAFF.

This chain links TRBV5-1 with TRBJ1-1; D gene unclear. This CDR3 has 14 residues. V was clipped by 3 bases and J by 0 bases, with 9 bases between them. Germline-derived CDR1 and CDR2 are SGHRS and YFSETQ. The CDR3 coding sequence is TGCGCCAGCAGCTCTAATCCGCTGAACACTGAAGCTTTCTTT. It translates to CASSSNPLNTEAFF.

The chain recombines TRBV12-3 or TRBV12-4 with TRBJ1-2; the match to TRBD1 covers 8 bases. CDR3 length equals 13 residues. Losses at the gene ends were 7 bases for V and 5 bases for J; bases not matched to a gene: 6. The CDR3, as DNA: TGTGCCAGCACCACCGGGACAGGATATGGCTACACCTTC. Translating gives CASTTGTGYGYTF.

The chain employs TRBV5-1 and TRBJ1-1; perhaps TRBD1 as D (5 bases). V gave up 2 bases and J gave up 6 bases, with 29 bases separating them. The CDR3 has 19 residues. Germline V lookup: CDR1 SGHRS, CDR2 YFSETQ. Here the CDR3 DNA reads TGCGCCAGCAGCTTTGGGGCCTTGGACGGGAGGGTAAGTGTCCCTGAAGCTTTCTTT. This codes for CASSFGALDGRVSVPEAFF. Based on the CDR3 plus reference TRBV5-1 and TRBJ1-1, the full variable domain is KAGVTQTPRYLIKTRGQQVTLSCSPISGHRSVSWYQQTPGQGLQFLFEYFSETQRNKGNFPGRFSGRQFSNSRSEMNVSTLELGDSALYLCASSFGALDGRVSVPEAFFGQGTRLTVV.

The chain uses TRBV6-5 and TRBJ1-2, with TRBD1 matching over 7 bases. Per germline, CDR1 MNHEY and CDR2 SVGAGI. The CDR3 sequence is 12 residues long. After removal of 6 bases from V and 4 bases from J, the junction contained 2 bases not matched to a gene. CDR3 residues: CASSRQGYGYTF. The CDR3 DNA reads TGTGCCAGCAGCCGACAGGGCTATGGCTACACCTTC.

The J gene is TRBJ1-1, the V gene TRBV4-3; weak D call: TRBD1 (5 bases). CDR3 length: 15 amino acids. Trimming shortened V by 0 bases and J by 4 bases, and 12 bases separated the two germline ends. Germline CDR1 LGHNA, CDR2 YSLEER. For the CDR3, the DNA is TGCGCCAGCAGCCAAGACCCAGGGAGGGCCACTGAAGCTTTCTTT. Amino acid sequence: CASSQDPGRATEAFF.

The rearrangement links TRBV7-9 to TRBJ1-6; 9 bases align to TRBD1. J lost 9 bases, V lost 3 bases, and 12 bases had no gene match. CDR1 and CDR2 from the germline V gene are SEHNR and FQNEAQ (reference sequence). This CDR3 has 17 amino acids. The CDR3 here is CASSFSGTGNSISPLHF. The CDR3 DNA reads as TGTGCCAGCAGCTTTTCCGGGACAGGGAATAGTATTTCACCCCTCCACTTT. The full variable domain, completed using reference TRBV7-9 and TRBJ1-6, is DTGVSQNPRHKITKRGQNVTFRCDPISEHNRLYWYRQTLGQGPEFLTYFQNEAQLEKSRLLSDRFSAERPKGSFSTLEIQRTEQGDSAMYLCASSFSGTGNSISPLHFGNGTRLTVT.

The CDR3 coding sequence is TGTGCCAGCAGCTATAGACAGGGGGCCTACAATGAGCAGTTCTTC. Its translation is CASSYRQGAYNEQFF. The chain employs TRBV2 and TRBJ2-1; 9 positions agree with TRBD1. The CDR3 is 15 amino acids. V was pared by 6 bases and J by 2 bases, with 5 bases of the junction left unmatched. The germline V gene encodes CDR1 SNHLY and CDR2 FYNNEI. Combining the CDR3 with reference TRBV2 and TRBJ2-1 gives the whole variable domain EPEVTQTPSHQVTQMGQEVILRCVPISNHLYFYWYRQILGQKVEFLVSFYNNEISEKSEIFDDQFSVERPDGSNFTLKIRSTKLEDSAMYFCASSYRQGAYNEQFFGPGTRLTVL.

The V gene is TRBV27, the J gene TRBJ2-3; D is unresolved. CDR1 is MNHEY and CDR2 is SMNVEV in the germline V gene (reference sequence). V shed 6 bases and J shed 1 base, with 14 bases lying between them. This CDR3 is 15 amino acids long. CDR3 coding DNA: TGTGCCAGCAGCCCATATAGCCACCGCACAGATACGCAGTATTTT. This gives the protein CASSPYSHRTDTQYF.

This chain links TRBV9 with TRBJ1-3; D not certain. Trimming stripped 3 bases from V and 4 bases from J, with 8 bases between. Germline values: CDR1 SGDLS, CDR2 YYNGEE. The CDR3 runs to 13 residues. The CDR3 DNA reads as TGTGCCAGCAGCGACGGTGTGGGAAACACCATATATTTT. Translating it yields CASSDGVGNTIYF.

The CDR3 sequence is CAISESLTDTYGYTF. The CDR3 DNA reads as TGTGCCATCAGTGAGTCGTTGACCGACACCTATGGCTACACCTTC. The chain employs TRBV10-3 and TRBJ1-2; D is unclear. Trimming pared 0 bases from V and 4 bases from J, leaving 12 bases between. The CDR3 is 15 amino acids. Germline CDR1 and CDR2: ENHRY and SYGVKD.

The chain uses TRBV7-6 and TRBJ2-5; weak D call: TRBD2 (5 bases). This CDR3 contains 12 residues. The germline V and J ends were trimmed by 5 bases and 2 bases, with 6 bases remaining between them. Germline V lookup: CDR1 SGHVS, CDR2 FNYEAQ. CDR3 sequence reads: CASSPGQETQYF. The DNA for the CDR3 is TGTGCCAGCAGCCCGGGACAAGAGACCCAGTACTTC.

The chain uses TRBV20-1 and TRBJ2-2, with D perhaps matching TRBD1 (7 bases). CDR3 size: 15 residues. Germline lookup yields CDR1 DFQATT and CDR2 SNEGSKA (reference sequence). The ends were cut back, 3 bases at V and 3 bases at J, with 14 bases in the middle. The CDR3 region has the DNA TGCAGTGCTAGTCCCCCAGGGGGGTACACCGGGGAGCTGTTTTTT. Protein: CSASPPGGYTGELFF.

The chain couples TRBV9 to TRBJ1-3; TRBD1 is a possible D gene (5 bases). V shed 4 bases and J shed 7 bases, with 6 bases lying between them. This CDR3 has 11 amino acids. CDR1 is SGDLS and CDR2 is YYNGEE in the germline V gene. The CDR3 spells CASSRGNTIYF. CDR3 nucleotides: TGTGCCAGCAGCCGGGGGAACACCATATATTTT.

The rearrangement links TRBV19 to TRBJ1-2; D remains unclear. The CDR3 has 12 amino acids. Trimming removed 3 bases at V and 3 bases at J, with 5 bases between. The germline gives CDR1 LNHDA, CDR2 SQIVND (reference sequence). The CDR3 is CASSIGDYGYTF. CDR3 nucleotides: TGTGCCAGTAGTATCGGGGACTATGGCTACACCTTC.

The chain joins TRBV12-5 to TRBJ2-1; 8 bases fit TRBD1. The CDR3 is 14 residues long. Germline values: CDR1 LGHNT, CDR2 FRNRAP. With 4 bases clipped from V and 3 bases from J, the junction kept 2 bases outside the gene matches. The CDR3 is CASGSGQVYNEQFF. The CDR3 region has the DNA TGTGCTAGTGGTTCGGGACAGGTCTACAATGAGCAGTTCTTC. The variable domain in full, completed from reference TRBV12-5 and TRBJ2-1, reads DARVTQTPRHKVTEMGQEVTMRCQPILGHNTVFWYRQTMMQGLELLAYFRNRAPLDDSGMPKDRFSAEMPDATLATLKIQPSEPRDSAVYFCASGSGQVYNEQFFGPGTRLTVL.

V is TRBV5-5 and J is TRBJ1-4; 7 positions agree with TRBD1. Trimming took 2 bases from V and 10 from J; bases not matched to a gene: 5. The CDR3 covers 13 residues. Germline assignment: CDR1 SGHKS and CDR2 YYEKEE (reference sequence). The CDR3 DNA is TGTGCCAGCAGCTTCACAGGGGACGGAAAACTGTTTTTT. Translated: CASSFTGDGKLFF. Complete variable domain (other parts from reference TRBV5-5 and TRBJ1-4): DAGVTQSPTHLIKTRGQQVTLRCSPISGHKSVSWYQQVLGQGPQFIFQYYEKEERGRGNFPDRFSARQFPNYSSELNVNALLLGDSALYLCASSFTGDGKLFFGSGTQLSVL.

This clone was detected once. V gene TRBV7-3 combines with J gene TRBJ1-2, with D unresolved. The V gene lost 0 bases and the J gene lost 2 bases, with 7 bases spanning the gap. This CDR3 comprises 14 residues. CDR1 SGHTA and CDR2 FQGTGA come from the germline V gene. CDR3: CASSLTTGNYGYTF. The CDR3 DNA follows: TGTGCCAGCAGCTTAACTACGGGGAACTATGGCTACACCTTC. The full variable domain, its missing parts supplied by reference TRBV7-3 and TRBJ1-2, is GAGVSQTPSNKVTEKGKYVELRCDPISGHTALYWYRQSLGQGPEFLIYFQGTGAADDSGLPNDRFFAVRPEGSVSTLKIQRTERGDSAVYLCASSLTTGNYGYTFGSGTRLTVV.